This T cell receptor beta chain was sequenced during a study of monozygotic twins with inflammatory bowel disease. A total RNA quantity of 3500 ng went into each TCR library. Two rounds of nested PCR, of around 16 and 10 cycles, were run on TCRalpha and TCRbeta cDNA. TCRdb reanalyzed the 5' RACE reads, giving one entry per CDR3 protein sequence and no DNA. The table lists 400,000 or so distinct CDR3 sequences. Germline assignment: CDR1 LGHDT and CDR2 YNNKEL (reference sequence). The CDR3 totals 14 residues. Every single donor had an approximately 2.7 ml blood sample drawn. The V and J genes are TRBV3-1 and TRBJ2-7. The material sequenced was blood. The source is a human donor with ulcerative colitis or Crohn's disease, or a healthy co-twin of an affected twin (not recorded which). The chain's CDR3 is CASSQDAVTYEQYF.